This entry concerns a single T cell receptor (beta chain). The sample comes from a study of blood T cell repertoires in COVID-19. Study context: The United States, Italy and Spain provided the acute and convalescent COVID-19 samples. From T cells, B-cell-depleted T cells, or PBMCs came the material, which was cDNA or gDNA.

Trimming left V 2 bases short and J 0 bases short, with 9 bases between. Germline CDR1 reads SGHTA; CDR2 reads FQGNSA. CDR3 size: 15 residues. How the authors handled the data: Estimates of nucleated cell counts were drawn from the amplification of reference gene primers. TCRdb's copy holds only in-frame clones and misses some; the assay was immunoSEQ multiplex PCR. V and J calls and clone size are given by that table; D and trimming were obtained from the DNA. The sample lists around 19,000 clones; 91% were seen once. What was sequenced was peripheral blood. J is TRBJ2-3 and V is TRBV7-2, with D uncertain. The clonotype originates from a human donor in a cohort sampled during active COVID-19. CDR3 nucleotide sequence: TGTGCCAGCAGCTTATCCCTACCGAGCACAGATACGCAGTATTTT. Protein sequence: CASSLSLPSTDTQYF.